Included here is one T cell receptor (beta chain) sequence, with context. The antigen remains undetermined. The CDR3 has 15 amino acids. V trimming: 8 bases; J trimming: 5 bases; junction bases outside the gene matches: 12. From germline, CDR1 is MGHDK and CDR2 SYGVNS. The assay was immunoSEQ multiplex PCR, and TCRdb's table has in-frame clones only and misses some. Of tens of thousands of clones listed, 86% are singletons. This entry is derived from a study of OX40 agonist ivuxolimab in advanced cancers. Across the study: Ivuxolimab doses were 0.01, 0.1, 0.3, 1.5, 3 or 10 mg/kg every 2 weeks. Study findings and constraints: Average numbers of expanded clones were greater in CD8+ T cells than in CD4+. Among patients with partial responses at 0.1-3.0 mg/kg, clonal expansion was among the lowest. Circulating CD4+ and CD8+ T cells showed clonal expansion by week 6 at 0.1 to 3.0 mg/kg.

This TCR came from an adult with an advanced solid tumor such as melanoma, head and neck, liver or kidney cancer. This chain uses TRBV25-1 with TRBJ2-7, with 10 bases that match TRBD1. Sequenced material: CD4+ or CD8+ T cells sorted from blood, taken in a trial of the OX40 agonist ivuxolimab. CDR3: CASGGTGEGLDEQYF. CDR3 DNA sequence: TGTGCCAGCGGGGGGACAGGGGAAGGTTTAGACGAGCAGTACTTC.